This TCR beta chain comes out of a study of T cells in Graves' hyperthyroidism and ophthalmopathy. Study overall: Staff took peripheral blood when the initial diagnosis was made, before any treatment began.

This CDR3 has 13 amino acids. V was clipped by 8 bases and J by 2 bases; unmatched bases: 5. Per germline, CDR1 LGHDT and CDR2 YNNKEL (reference sequence). This clonotype was seen many times. It was uncontrolled infection, other autoimmune disease, pregnancy or lactation that excluded patients. Isolation of PBMCs was performed on 8.5 to 10 ml fresh peripheral blood. Amplification targeted TCR beta CDR3 regions from RNA transcripts. The study used the HTBI primer set for a first-round RT-PCR of the TCR CDR3. TCRdb re-derived calls from the multiplex PCR reads in MiXCR, one entry per CDR3 protein. The sample lists 300,000 to 400,000 distinct CDR3 sequences, around 15% occurring once.

The source is a woman aged 25 to 45 with Graves' ophthalmopathy. Sequencing was carried out using blood. V is TRBV3-1 and J is TRBJ2-5, with 7 nucleotides matching TRBD2. The CDR3 region has the DNA TGTGCCAGCTCCCAGGGACTACAAGAGACCCAGTACTTC. Its protein product is CASSQGLQETQYF.